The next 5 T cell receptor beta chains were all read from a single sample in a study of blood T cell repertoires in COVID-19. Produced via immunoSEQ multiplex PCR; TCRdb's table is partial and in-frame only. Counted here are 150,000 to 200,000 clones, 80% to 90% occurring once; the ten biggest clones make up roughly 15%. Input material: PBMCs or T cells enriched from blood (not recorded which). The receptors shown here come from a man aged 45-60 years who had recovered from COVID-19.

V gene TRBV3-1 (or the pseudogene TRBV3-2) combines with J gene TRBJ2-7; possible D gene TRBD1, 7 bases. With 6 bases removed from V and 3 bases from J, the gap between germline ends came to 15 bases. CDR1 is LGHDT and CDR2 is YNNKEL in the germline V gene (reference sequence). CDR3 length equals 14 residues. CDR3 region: CASRGGGGLYEQYF. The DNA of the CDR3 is TGTGCCAGCAGAGGAGGGGGCGGGCTCTACGAGCAGTACTTC.

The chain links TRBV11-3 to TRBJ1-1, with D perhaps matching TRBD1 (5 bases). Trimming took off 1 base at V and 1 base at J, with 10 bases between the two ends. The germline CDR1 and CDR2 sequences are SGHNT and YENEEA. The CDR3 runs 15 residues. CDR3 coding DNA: TGTGCCAGCAGCTTAGGCGGGACCAGGAACACTGAAGCTTTCTTT. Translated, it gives CASSLGGTRNTEAFF.

Here the CDR3 DNA reads TGTGCCAGCAGTTACTCAACCGGGGAGACCCAGTACTTC. Translated, it gives CASSYSTGETQYF. The chain combines TRBV6-5 with TRBJ2-5; unclear D gene. V shed 0 bases and J shed 5 bases, with 7 bases lying between them. Looked up from germline, CDR1 is MNHEY and CDR2 is SVGAGI. CDR3 size: 13 residues.

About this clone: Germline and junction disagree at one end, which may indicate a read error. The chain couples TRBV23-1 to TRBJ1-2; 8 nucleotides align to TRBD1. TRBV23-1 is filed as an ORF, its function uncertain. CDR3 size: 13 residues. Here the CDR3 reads CASSQARGLSTAF. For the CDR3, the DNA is TGCGCCAGCAGTCAAGCCAGGGGGCTTTCGACCGCCTTC.

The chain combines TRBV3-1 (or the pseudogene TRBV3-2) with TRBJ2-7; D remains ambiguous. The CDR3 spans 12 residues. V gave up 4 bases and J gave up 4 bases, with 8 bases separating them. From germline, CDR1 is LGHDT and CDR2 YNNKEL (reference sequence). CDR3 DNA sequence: TGTGCCAGCAGCCCTAGTCCATACGAGCAGTACTTC. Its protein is CASSPSPYEQYF.